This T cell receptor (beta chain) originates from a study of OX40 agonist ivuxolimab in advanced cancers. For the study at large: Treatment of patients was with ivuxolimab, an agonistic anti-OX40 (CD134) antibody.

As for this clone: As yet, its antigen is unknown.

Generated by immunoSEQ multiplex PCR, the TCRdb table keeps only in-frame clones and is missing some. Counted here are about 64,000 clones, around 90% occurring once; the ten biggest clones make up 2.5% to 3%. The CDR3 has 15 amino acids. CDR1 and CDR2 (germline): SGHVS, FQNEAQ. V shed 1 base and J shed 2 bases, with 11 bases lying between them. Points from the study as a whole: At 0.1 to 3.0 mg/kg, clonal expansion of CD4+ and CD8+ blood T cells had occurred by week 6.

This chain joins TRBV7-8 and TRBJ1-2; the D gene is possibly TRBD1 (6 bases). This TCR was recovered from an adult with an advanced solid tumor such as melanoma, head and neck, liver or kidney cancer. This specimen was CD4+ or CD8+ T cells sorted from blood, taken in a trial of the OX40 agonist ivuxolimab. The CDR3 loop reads CASSLGRGSNYGYTF. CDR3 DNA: TGTGCCAGCAGCTTAGGAAGGGGGTCCAACTATGGCTACACCTTC. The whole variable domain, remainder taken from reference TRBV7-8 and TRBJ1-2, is GAGVSQSPRYKVAKRGQDVALRCDPISGHVSLFWYQQALGQGPEFLTYFQNEAQLDKSGLPSDRFFAERPEGSVSTLKIQRTQQEDSAVYLCASSLGRGSNYGYTFGSGTRLTVV.